What follows describes a single T cell receptor beta chain. Urothelial carcinoma affected the patients, and it was locally advanced or metastatic. Pretreatment and on-treatment blood mononuclear cell samples were taken, totaling between 1 and 8 time points per patient. The data belong to a study of PD-L1 blockade in urothelial cancer. At the level of the study: Analyses used blood from 3 weeks (second dose) and 6 weeks after treatment start. There were a median of around 140,000 T cells in blood samples.

Sequenced by immunoSEQ multiplex PCR; TCRdb stores in-frame clones only, minus some. The top ten hold roughly 3.9% of the sample, which has 44,000 or so clones, 88% seen once. Germline assignment: CDR1 SNHLY and CDR2 FYNNEI. V lost 6 bases and J lost 4; bases outside the gene matches: 9. This CDR3 spans 15 amino acids. Sample: PBMCs, taken around atezolizumab (anti-PD-L1) treatment. This clonotype was sampled from a man older than 75 with urothelial cancer. The rearrangement joins TRBV2 to TRBJ1-2; 9 bases map to TRBD1. For the CDR3, the DNA is TGTGCCAGCAGAACGGAACAGGGGGCGGGCTATGGCTACACCTTC. Protein sequence: CASRTEQGAGYGYTF.